This T cell receptor beta chain stems from a study of shared clonotypes between healthy human individuals. CDR1 and CDR2 (germline): SGHNT, YENEEA. The V gene lost 5 bases and the J gene lost 7 bases, with 12 bases spanning the gap. The CDR3 sequence is 13 residues long. Clones were read by immunoSEQ multiplex PCR, and TCRdb kept only the in-frame ones, dropping some. The sample contains 2 million to 2.5 million clones, approximately 94% of which appear only once. Donors comprised healthy HIV-negative adults lacking recent acute infections or vaccinations. Sequenced: naive CD4+ T cells sorted from blood. Subset noted: CD45RA+ positively selected. The chain links TRBV11-3 to TRBJ2-1; possibly TRBD2 for D (6 bases). The receptor's source is a man aged 18 to 29 in good health. This chain's CDR3 is CASSGTVWNEQFF. Here the CDR3 DNA reads TGTGCCAGCAGCGGGACTGTCTGGAATGAGCAGTTCTTC.